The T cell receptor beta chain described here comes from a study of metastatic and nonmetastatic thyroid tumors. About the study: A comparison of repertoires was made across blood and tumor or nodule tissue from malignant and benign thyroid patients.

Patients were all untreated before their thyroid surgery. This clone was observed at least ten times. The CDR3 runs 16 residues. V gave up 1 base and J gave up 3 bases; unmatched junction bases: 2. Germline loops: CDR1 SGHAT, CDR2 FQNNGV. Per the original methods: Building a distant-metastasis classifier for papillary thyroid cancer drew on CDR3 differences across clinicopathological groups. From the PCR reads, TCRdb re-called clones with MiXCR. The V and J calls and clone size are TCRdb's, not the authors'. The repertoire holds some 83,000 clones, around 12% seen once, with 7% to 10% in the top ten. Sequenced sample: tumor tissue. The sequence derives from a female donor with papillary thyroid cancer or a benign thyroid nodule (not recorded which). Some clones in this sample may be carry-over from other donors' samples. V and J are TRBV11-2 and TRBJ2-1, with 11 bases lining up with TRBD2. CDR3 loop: CASSLVLAGGYNEQFF. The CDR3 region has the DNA TGTGCCAGCAGCTTAGTTCTAGCGGGAGGCTACAATGAGCAGTTCTTC.